This T cell receptor beta chain was obtained from a study of siplizumab effects on memory and regulatory T cells. Whole-study findings and limits: Only a minority of proliferating CD4+ or CD8+ clones had an assignable naive or memory phenotype, with roughly 75-97% lacking one.

As concerns this clone: Its antigen is undetermined.

Generated by immunoSEQ multiplex PCR, the TCRdb table keeps only in-frame clones and is missing some. This sample has 100,000 to 120,000 clones; roughly 92% occur once, and the top ten carry 1% to 1.5%. The CDR3 consists of 17 residues. The germline V gene has CDR1 SGHKS and CDR2 YYEKEE (reference sequence). V was pared by 1 base and J by 5 bases, with 11 bases of the junction left unmatched. This TCR came from a human donor in good health. The V and J genes are TRBV5-5 and TRBJ1-5; 8 positions agree with TRBD1. The material sequenced was CD4+ T cells sorted from blood. The CDR3 DNA follows: TGTGCCAGCAGCTTGTCTTTAGGTGGACAGGGTCATCAGCCCCAGCATTTT. Protein sequence: CASSLSLGGQGHQPQHF.